One sample yielded the 24 T cell receptor beta chains listed below, sequenced in a study of identical twins. TCRdb used MiXCR to reprocess the 5' RACE reads, holding one entry per CDR3 protein. The repertoire holds a few hundred thousand distinct CDR3 sequences, with roughly 10% as singletons. The sequenced material came from naive T cells sorted from blood. These receptors were taken from a woman aged 45-65 years in good health.

The gene calls are TRBV20-1 and TRBJ2-5; D gene uncertain. The length of the CDR3 is 12 residues. Looked up from germline, CDR1 is DFQATT and CDR2 is SNEGSKA (reference sequence). The ends were cut back, 6 bases at V and 4 bases at J, with 12 bases in the middle. This chain's CDR3 is CSAVTLAETQYF. The CDR3, as DNA: TGCAGTGCCGTAACTCTTGCAGAGACCCAGTACTTC.

This clonotype has more than one count but fewer than ten. The chain is built from TRBV5-4 and TRBJ2-6, with unresolved D. Germline V lookup: CDR1 SGHNT, CDR2 YYREEE (reference sequence). CDR3 length equals 18 residues. V dropped 6 bases and J dropped 1 base, with 20 bases sitting between them. CDR3 sequence: CASKKTPLLKSGANVLTF. CDR3 in DNA: TGTGCCAGCAAAAAAACGCCCCTATTAAAATCTGGGGCCAACGTCCTGACTTTC.

This clonotype was observed a few times. The chain joins TRBV3-1 to TRBJ2-5, with D possibly matching TRBD2 (6 bases). Germline assignment: CDR1 LGHDT and CDR2 YNNKEL (reference sequence). V gave up 2 bases and J gave up 3 bases, with 13 bases separating them. The CDR3 is 15 residues long. CDR3 DNA sequence: TGTGCCAGCAGCCAAAGCCGGGACTTGGAAGAGACCCAGTACTTC. Its protein product is CASSQSRDLEETQYF.

This clonotype turned up a few times. The CDR3 DNA reads as TGTGCCAGCCAGCTTAAACCCACCCACGAGCAGTACTTC. Translation: CASQLKPTHEQYF. V gene TRBV7-3 combines with J gene TRBJ2-7; D call uncertain. Between the trimmed V and J ends, which lost 8 bases and 5 bases, there was a span of 16 bases. Germline CDR1 reads SGHTA; CDR2 reads FQGTGA. There are 13 residues in the CDR3.

There are many counts of this clonotype. The chain carries TRBV6-1 and TRBJ1-1; 7 bases agree with TRBD1. V trimming: 10 bases; J trimming: 3 bases; junction bases outside the gene matches: 8. CDR1 is MNHNS and CDR2 is SASEGT in the germline V gene. The CDR3 spans 13 residues. This chain's CDR3 is CAIRRGRDTEAFF. The CDR3 DNA reads as TGTGCCATTCGAAGGGGGCGCGACACTGAAGCTTTCTTT.

This chain uses TRBV7-3 with TRBJ2-1, with 10 bases that match TRBD1. V was clipped by 4 bases and J by 9 bases; unmatched bases: 6. This CDR3 has 14 residues. Germline lookup yields CDR1 SGHTA and CDR2 FQGTGA. CDR3 DNA sequence: TGTGCCAGCAGCTCGGGACAGGGGACAAGTGAGCAGTTCTTC. Residues: CASSSGQGTSEQFF.

The chain is built from TRBV12-3 or TRBV12-4 and TRBJ1-2; a weak D match, TRBD1 (5 bases). The CDR3 extends over 13 amino acids. The ends were cut back, 0 bases at V and 11 bases at J, with 13 bases in the middle. CDR3 amino acids: CASSLAQGTGYTF. Written as DNA, the CDR3 is TGTGCCAGCAGTTTAGCGCAGGGTACTGGTTACACCTTC.

The gene calls are TRBV20-1 and TRBJ2-5; 7 bases are a match to TRBD1. The V gene end was trimmed by 1 base and the J gene end by 9 bases; junction bases not matched to a gene: 14. The CDR3 has 15 amino acids. Germline V gene sequence: CDR1 DFQATT, CDR2 SNEGSKA (reference sequence). CDR3 residues: CSARALRGLDEAQYF. In nucleotides, the CDR3 is TGCAGTGCTAGAGCCCTAAGGGGGCTGGACGAGGCCCAGTACTTC.

The table lists this clonotype with many counts. This chain uses TRBV10-3 with TRBJ1-3; D might be TRBD1 (6 bases). The germline V gene has CDR1 ENHRY and CDR2 SYGVKD. V gave up 0 bases and J gave up 1 base, with 13 bases separating them. The length of the CDR3 is 17 residues. This chain's CDR3 is CAISESRGATSGNTIYF. The DNA for the CDR3 is TGTGCCATCAGTGAGTCGCGGGGGGCTACATCTGGAAACACCATATATTTT.

This clonotype came up a few times. The gene calls are TRBV21-1 and TRBJ2-2; the table assigns TRBD1, which was not confirmed against the DNA. TRBV21-1 is an annotated pseudogene. The CDR3 is 18 amino acids. The CDR3, as DNA: TGTGCCAGCAGCACGCCGGGACCCCGAACCAAGAACACCGGGGAGCTGTTTTTT. It encodes CASSTPGPRTKNTGELFF.

This clonotype was counted a few times. The gene calls are TRBV6-4 and TRBJ1-2, with D possibly matching TRBD1 (6 bases). CDR3 length: 13 residues. Germline loops: CDR1 MRHNA, CDR2 SNTAGT. Trimming removed 0 bases at V and 6 bases at J, with 8 bases between. The CDR3 sequence is CASSDSGGNGYTF. The CDR3 nucleotides read TGTGCCAGCAGTGACTCCGGGGGCAATGGCTACACCTTC.

The V and J genes are TRBV6-1 and TRBJ2-7; the match to TRBD1 covers 9 bases. Germline lookup yields CDR1 MNHNS and CDR2 SASEGT. This CDR3 contains 17 residues. The CDR3 sequence: CAISEGRGTGRSYEQYV. CDR3 DNA: TGTGCCATCAGTGAAGGTCGCGGGACAGGGCGGTCCTACGAGCAGTACGTC.

This clonotype was detected many times. This chain links TRBV29-1 with TRBJ2-4; 11 positions agree with TRBD2. V trimming: 6 bases; J trimming: 8 bases; junction bases outside the gene matches: 9. From germline, CDR1 is SQVTM and CDR2 ANQGSEA. The CDR3 is 14 residues long. CDR3 sequence reads: CSVIDGLAGDIQYF. CDR3 DNA sequence: TGCAGCGTCATAGATGGACTAGCGGGTGACATTCAGTACTTC.

This clonotype has at least ten counts. CDR3 nucleotides: TGTGCCAGCAGCCGAGGACAGGGCCAAGAGACCCAGTACTTC. Its translation is CASSRGQGQETQYF. The V call is TRBV3-1, the J call TRBJ2-5; 8 bases are shared with TRBD1. Germline CDR1 is LGHDT and CDR2 is YNNKEL (reference sequence). V trimming: 4 bases; J trimming: 1 base; junction bases outside the gene matches: 2. The CDR3 sequence is 14 residues long.

V gene TRBV5-1 combines with J gene TRBJ2-5; 14 bases fit TRBD2. V was clipped by 6 bases and J by 14 bases; unmatched bases: 12. Germline lookup yields CDR1 SGHRS and CDR2 YFSETQ. CDR3 size: 14 residues. CDR3 nucleotide sequence: TGCGCCAGCACCACCGGGACTAGCGGGAGTAGGGTCTACTTC. Its protein is CASTTGTSGSRVYF.

This sequence joins TRBV20-1 and TRBJ2-7; D not resolved. Germline V CDR1 and CDR2: DFQATT, SNEGSKA (reference sequence). The V and J ends lost 5 bases and 2 bases respectively, with 10 bases between them. There are 12 residues in the CDR3. The CDR3 DNA reads as TGCAGTGCTCCGAGGACCCCCTACGAGCAGTACTTC. Its translation is CSAPRTPYEQYF.

This chain links TRBV5-1 with TRBJ2-4; D remains unclear. The V gene lost 5 bases and the J gene lost 7 bases, with 16 bases spanning the gap. Germline CDR1 is SGHRS and CDR2 is YFSETQ. This CDR3 region has 14 residues. The DNA of the CDR3 is TGCGCCAGCAGGCCCGATGACGGAGCGAACATTCAGTACTTC. This sequence encodes CASRPDDGANIQYF.

The chain uses TRBV7-9 and TRBJ1-5, with 10 positions matching TRBD1. Germline assignment: CDR1 SEHNR and CDR2 FQNEAQ (reference sequence). The CDR3 consists of 13 residues. Trimming took 6 bases from V and 10 from J; bases not matched to a gene: 6. In nucleotides, the CDR3 is TGTGCCAGCAGATCCCGGGACAGGGGTCCCCAGCATTTT. Translated: CASRSRDRGPQHF.

This clonotype was found many times. The V and J genes are TRBV27 and TRBJ2-7; TRBD2 agrees at 13 bases. V lost 3 bases, J lost 7 bases, and 3 bases stayed unmatched. Germline assignment: CDR1 MNHEY and CDR2 SMNVEV (reference sequence). This CDR3 has 14 residues. CDR3 sequence reads: CASSFGLAGVEQYF. CDR3 DNA sequence: TGTGCCAGCAGTTTCGGACTAGCGGGGGTGGAGCAGTACTTC.

This clonotype was recorded a few times. The rearrangement uses TRBV12-5 and TRBJ2-1; 11 bases are a match to TRBD2. Germline V gene lookup returns CDR1 LGHNT and CDR2 FRNRAP. The CDR3 contains 15 residues. V was clipped by 6 bases and J by 5 bases; unmatched bases: 6. CDR3 in amino acids: CASGPGLAGHNEQFF. CDR3 coding DNA: TGTGCTAGTGGCCCCGGACTAGCGGGTCACAATGAGCAGTTCTTC.

The chain is built from TRBV10-3 and TRBJ2-7; 10 positions agree with TRBD1. The CDR3 length is 13 residues. V gave up 2 bases and J gave up 7 bases; unmatched junction bases: 2. CDR1 is ENHRY, CDR2 SYGVKD, per germline. The CDR3 DNA sequence: TGTGCCATCAGTGAGGGGACAGGGGAGGAGCAGTACGTC. It yields the protein CAISEGTGEEQYV.

This clonotype was seen repeatedly, ten times or more. The chain is built from TRBV20-1 and TRBJ2-3; D unclear. The V and J ends lost 2 bases and 0 bases respectively, with 6 bases between them. Germline loops: CDR1 DFQATT, CDR2 SNEGSKA (reference sequence). The CDR3 loop spans 13 amino acids. CDR3 DNA sequence: TGCAGTGCTAGACCCAGGAGCACAGATACGCAGTATTTT. Translating gives CSARPRSTDTQYF.

This clonotype has a count of ten or more. The genes are TRBV10-3 and TRBJ2-1; TRBD2 aligns across 15 bases. Germline trimming cut 6 bases from V and 10 bases from J; bases unmatched to any gene: 7. This CDR3 spans 15 amino acids. Germline V CDR1 and CDR2: ENHRY, SYGVKD. The CDR3 nucleotides read TGTGCCATCAGCGGACTAGCGGGAGGGCCGGAAGAGCAGTTCTTC. Residues: CAISGLAGGPEEQFF.

The sample holds many counts of this clonotype. The V and J genes are TRBV7-2 and TRBJ1-2; D gene unclear. The CDR3 runs 12 residues. The V end was cut by 7 bases, the J end by 2 bases, with 8 bases between. CDR1 and CDR2 (germline): SGHTA, FQGNSA. DNA of the CDR3: TGTGCCAGCAACCCACTAAACTATGGCTACACCTTC. This gives the protein CASNPLNYGYTF.